Listed below are T cell receptor beta chains from one sample, sequenced in a study of T cell responses to AZD1222 COVID-19 vaccine. Clones were read by immunoSEQ multiplex PCR, and TCRdb kept only the in-frame ones, dropping some. The sample carries under 200,000 clones, roughly 92% recorded once. Source: peripheral blood, taken on day 0 of AZD1222 vaccination. These TCRs come from an adult in good health. The CDR3 runs from the conserved cysteine through the conserved F or W. A D gene is named only where the DNA matches it firmly. For some rows the clone size is stated as once, few or many, or as a class when expanded; others skip it.

>-|-|TRBJ2-1|TRBV2
CASSVVGLFLSSYNEQFF
TGTGCCAGCAGCGTGGTCGGACTATTCCTCAGCTCCTACAATGAGCAGTTCTTC
>TRBD1|once|TRBJ1-6|TRBV4-1
CASSHHDRENSPLHF
TGCGCCAGCAGCCATCACGACAGGGAAAATTCACCCCTCCACTTT
>-|-|TRBJ2-6|TRBV30
CAWSVHRVRSGANVLTF
TGTGCCTGGAGTGTACACAGGGTCCGCTCTGGGGCCAACGTCCTGACTTTC
>TRBD2|-|TRBJ2-1|TRBV12-5
CASGRSSGRIENEQFF
TGTGCTAGTGGACGTTCTAGCGGGAGGATTGAAAATGAGCAGTTCTTC
>-|-|TRBJ2-3|TRBV27
CASSLLGSTDTQYF
TGTGCCAGCAGTTTACTAGGGAGCACAGATACGCAGTATTTT
>-|-|TRBJ1-3|TRBV5-1
CASSLAPDSPAGTIYF
TGCGCCAGCAGCTTGGCTCCGGACAGTCCTGCGGGCACCATATATTTT
>TRBD2|-|TRBJ2-3|TRBV24-1
CATSGRLAETTDTQYF
TGTGCCACCAGTGGCCGACTAGCGGAGACCACAGATACGCAGTATTTT
>-|-|TRBJ1-2|TRBV7-2
CASSLTQDYGYTF
TGTGCCAGCAGCTTAACGCAGGACTATGGCTACACCTTC
>TRBD1|-|TRBJ1-6|TRBV30
CAWRSAGQEALWDSPLHF
TGTGCCTGGAGGTCCGCCGGACAGGAGGCGTTGTGGGATTCACCCCTCCACTTT
>-|-|TRBJ2-3|TRBV6-2/TRBV6-3
CASSYSGLGRTDTQYF
TGTGCCAGCAGTTACTCCGGCTTAGGGAGGACAGATACGCAGTATTTT
>TRBD1|-|TRBJ1-4|TRBV2
CASSAQGAWEKLFF
TGTGCCAGCAGTGCTCAGGGGGCTTGGGAAAAACTGTTTTTT
>TRBD1|-|TRBJ2-7|TRBV5-4
CASSQRGQGSYEQYF
TGTGCCAGCAGCCAAAGGGGACAGGGGAGCTACGAGCAGTACTTC
>TRBD1|-|TRBJ2-7|TRBV27
CASRPYGTGFEQYF
TGTGCCAGCAGGCCTTACGGGACAGGGTTCGAGCAGTACTTC
>-|-|TRBJ1-1|TRBV18
CASSPPRGRGQDTEAFF
TGTGCCAGCTCACCACCGCGGGGGAGGGGCCAGGACACTGAAGCTTTCTTT
>TRBD1|once|TRBJ1-2|TRBV7-2
CASRVTGGVWGYTF
TGTGCCAGCAGAGTAACAGGGGGAGTGTGGGGCTACACCTTC
>-|once|TRBJ1-2|TRBV15
CATSRVRQGMDGYTF
TGTGCCACCAGCAGAGTACGGCAGGGGATGGATGGCTACACCTTC
>-|-|TRBJ2-6|TRBV4-1
CASSQNAGSGANVLTF
TGCGCCAGCAGCCAAAACGCCGGGTCTGGGGCCAACGTCCTGACTTTC
>-|once|TRBJ1-1|TRBV6-2/TRBV6-3
CASSYFAGTQNTEAFF
TGTGCCAGCAGCTACTTTGCCGGGACACAGAACACTGAAGCTTTCTTT
>-|-|TRBJ2-7|TRBV19
CASSIWGHEQYF
TGTGCCAGTAGTATCTGGGGCCACGAGCAGTACTTC
>-|once|TRBJ2-7|TRBV6-5
CASSYSPYEQYF
TGTGCCAGCAGTTACTCCCCCTACGAGCAGTACTTC
>-|-|TRBJ1-1|TRBV7-9
CASSFPRRTEAFF
TGTGCCAGCAGCTTTCCTCGTAGGACTGAAGCTTTCTTT
>-|-|TRBJ1-5|TRBV10-2
CASSLGGAGQPQHF
TGCGCCAGCAGCCTTGGAGGGGCCGGGCAGCCCCAGCATTTT
>-|-|TRBJ1-2|TRBV4-2
CASSQVTGFYYGYTF
TGTGCCAGCAGCCAAGTAACAGGGTTTTACTATGGCTACACCTTC
>-|-|TRBJ2-1|TRBV5-1
CASSLQSSASSYNEQFF
TGCGCCAGCAGCTTGCAGTCTAGCGCTAGCTCCTACAATGAGCAGTTCTTC
>-|-|TRBJ1-1|TRBV7-2
CASSLGMGWTEAFF
TGTGCCAGCAGCTTAGGGATGGGATGGACTGAAGCTTTCTTT
>-|-|TRBJ1-5|TRBV7-9
CASSGGTPGNQPQHF
TGTGCCAGCAGCGGGGGGACTCCTGGCAATCAGCCTCAGCATTTT
>TRBD1|-|TRBJ2-2|TRBV5-1
CASSTNWDRGLTGELFF
TGCGCCAGCAGCACTAATTGGGACAGGGGGCTGACCGGGGAGCTGTTTTTT
>-|-|TRBJ1-2|TRBV29-1
CSGLTNYGYTF
TGCTCTGGTCTCACTAACTATGGCTACACCTTC
>-|-|TRBJ1-1|TRBV30
CAARGAFF
TGTGCCGCCAGGGGAGCTTTCTTT
>-|-|TRBJ2-1|TRBV6-5
CASSYDGYNEQFF
TGTGCCAGCAGTTACGACGGTTACAATGAGCAGTTCTTC
>TRBD1|-|TRBJ2-7|TRBV7-9
CASSLGQGSFYEQYF
TGTGCCAGCAGCTTGGGACAGGGGTCATTCTACGAGCAGTACTTC
>TRBD1|-|TRBJ1-5|TRBV18
CASSPQRQGLNQPQHF
TGTGCCAGCTCACCACAGAGACAGGGGCTAAATCAGCCCCAGCATTTT
>TRBD1|-|TRBJ2-7|TRBV27
CASSRTGGVYEQYF
TGTGCCAGCAGCCGGACAGGGGGAGTATACGAGCAGTACTTC
>-|-|TRBJ2-4|TRBV4-2
CASSLMGTERYF
TGTGCCAGCAGCCTGATGGGGACTGAGCGGTACTTC
>TRBD1|-|TRBJ1-4|TRBV18
CASSLGQGTTNEKLFF
TGTGCCAGCTCCCTTGGACAGGGAACAACTAATGAAAAACTGTTTTTT
>TRBD2|once|TRBJ2-1|TRBV13
CASSLGAGGPGNEQFF
TGTGCCAGCAGCTTAGGTGCGGGAGGGCCGGGTAATGAGCAGTTCTTC